These 30 T cell receptor beta chains came from one sample sequenced in a study of blood T cell repertoires in COVID-19. Data came from immunoSEQ multiplex PCR; TCRdb stores just in-frame clones and leaves some out. The sample has tens of thousands of clones; almost 90% are singletons. Specimen: peripheral blood. The receptors here all came from a human donor in a cohort sampled during active COVID-19.

This rearrangement joins TRBV2 to TRBJ2-1; possible D gene TRBD2, 5 bases. Trimming shortened V by 6 bases and J by 10 bases, and 16 bases separated the two germline ends. Germline loops: CDR1 SNHLY, CDR2 FYNNEI. The CDR3 runs 13 residues. The CDR3 region is CASRATRVGEQFF. CDR3 DNA sequence: TGTGCCAGCAGGGCTACTAGGGTCGGGGAGCAGTTCTTC.

This chain connects TRBV6-5 to TRBJ1-4; tentatively, D is TRBD1 (6 bases). CDR3 length: 13 amino acids. Germline V lookup: CDR1 MNHEY, CDR2 SVGAGI. Trimming removed 5 bases at V and 8 bases at J, with 12 bases between. In nucleotides, the CDR3 is TGTGCCAGCAGTACAGGGCCCGCCGAAAAACTGTTTTTT. Its protein product is CASSTGPAEKLFF.

The chain is built from TRBV5-4 and TRBJ2-1, with 10 bases matching TRBD2. Germline trimming cut 4 bases from V and 6 bases from J; bases unmatched to any gene: 10. Germline V CDR1 and CDR2: SGHNT, YYREEE (reference sequence). This CDR3 has 16 amino acids. The DNA for the CDR3 is TGTGCCAGCAGCCCCTCTACTAGCGGGGTAGTCAATGAGCAGTTCTTC. This translates into CASSPSTSGVVNEQFF.

This chain uses TRBV5-1 with TRBJ2-5; possible D gene TRBD1, 6 bases. With 0 bases removed from V and 1 base from J, the gap between germline ends came to 28 bases. CDR1 and CDR2 (germline): SGHRS, YFSETQ. This CDR3 contains 21 residues. CDR3 protein: CASSLVNRINTGKGVQETQYF. DNA of the CDR3: TGCGCCAGCAGCTTGGTCAATCGGATAAACACAGGCAAGGGGGTCCAAGAGACCCAGTACTTC.

The J gene is TRBJ1-2, the V gene TRBV6-2 or TRBV6-3; D call uncertain. Germline loops: CDR1 MNHEY, CDR2 SVGEGT. The V end lost 2 bases, the J end lost 4 bases, and 5 bases lay between the germline ends. The CDR3 has 12 amino acids. CDR3 sequence (DNA): TGTGCCAGCAGTTACCCAGTCTATGGCTACACCTTC. Protein sequence: CASSYPVYGYTF.

This chain connects TRBV27 to TRBJ2-1, with TRBD2 matching over 13 bases. The V gene's germline CDR1 is MNHEY and CDR2 SMNVEV (reference sequence). The J segment lost 7 bases and the V segment lost 6 bases, leaving 3 bases of the junction unmatched. The CDR3 has 14 amino acids. CDR3 protein: CASRPTSGGNEQFF. The CDR3 nucleotides read TGTGCCAGCAGACCGACTAGCGGGGGGAATGAGCAGTTCTTC.

The rearrangement joins TRBV20-1 to TRBJ1-1, with D possibly TRBD1 on 6 matching bases. The CDR3 runs to 11 residues. Germline V gene data show CDR1 as DFQATT and CDR2 as SNEGSKA (reference sequence). The chain's CDR3 is CSWTVNTEAFF. CDR3 in DNA: TGCAGCTGGACAGTGAACACTGAAGCTTTCTTT.

The chain couples TRBV6-5 to TRBJ1-5; TRBD1 is a possible D gene (5 bases). CDR3 length: 13 amino acids. The germline gives CDR1 MNHEY, CDR2 SVGAGI. V was shortened by 10 bases and J by 5 bases, with 15 bases between the two germline ends. CDR3 DNA: TGTGCCACCCTCCGGGGGATGGATCAGCCCCAGCATTTT. This gives the protein CATLRGMDQPQHF.

The rearrangement joins TRBV11-3 to TRBJ1-6; 8 nucleotides line up with TRBD1. Trimming took 5 bases from V and 5 from J; bases not matched to a gene: 5. The CDR3 spans 15 residues. The germline CDR1 and CDR2 sequences are SGHNT and YENEEA. The CDR3 loop reads CASSQGTGNNSPLHF. In nucleotides, the CDR3 is TGTGCCAGCAGCCAAGGGACAGGAAATAATTCACCCCTCCACTTT.

V and J are TRBV18 and TRBJ1-1; a weak D match, TRBD1 (5 bases). This CDR3 has 13 residues. In germline, CDR1 is KGHSH, CDR2 LQKENI. Trimming removed 6 bases from V and 1 base from J, with 9 bases in between. CDR3 sequence reads: CASSPTGNTEAFF. The CDR3 region has the DNA TGTGCCAGCTCGCCCACAGGGAACACTGAAGCTTTCTTT.

This rearrangement joins TRBV12-3 or TRBV12-4 to TRBJ2-7, with TRBD1 matching 7 bases. V shed 5 bases, J shed 5 bases, and the junction held 6 bases outside the gene matches. The CDR3 consists of 13 residues. The DNA for the CDR3 is TGTGCCAGCAGTCCGACAGGGATCCACGAGCAGTACTTC. Protein: CASSPTGIHEQYF.

The rearrangement uses TRBV28 and TRBJ2-7; possible D gene TRBD1, 5 bases. CDR3 length: 12 residues. Trimming removed 6 bases at V and 7 bases at J, with 13 bases between. From germline, CDR1 is MDHEN and CDR2 SYDVKM. The CDR3 region is CASRSGLGEQYF. CDR3 DNA: TGTGCCAGCAGATCAGGGCTGGGTGAGCAGTACTTC.

The chain carries TRBV6-5 and TRBJ2-1; D is perhaps TRBD2 (5 bases). V lost 6 bases, J lost 8 bases, and 14 bases lay in between. The CDR3 is made up of 13 amino acids. Germline CDR1 and CDR2: MNHEY and SVGAGI. CDR3 loop: CASSNPQLDEQFF. The DNA of the CDR3 is TGTGCCAGCAGCAACCCCCAACTAGATGAGCAGTTCTTC.

The V call is TRBV6-6, the J call TRBJ2-5; 7 positions match TRBD1. The CDR3 totals 15 residues. Germline V gene sequence: CDR1 MNHNY, CDR2 SVGAGI (reference sequence). The V segment lost 6 bases and the J segment 4 bases; nucleotides outside the gene matches: 11. The chain's CDR3 is CASSPRQGGVETQYF. In nucleotides, the CDR3 is TGTGCCAGCAGCCCTAGACAGGGTGGAGTAGAGACCCAGTACTTC.

The V and J genes are TRBV27 and TRBJ1-3; unclear D gene. The length of the CDR3 is 14 residues. Germline V gene lookup returns CDR1 MNHEY and CDR2 SMNVEV (reference sequence). V was cut by 5 bases and J by 1 base, with 9 bases left in between. CDR3 protein: CASSPTRSGNTIYF. CDR3 sequence (DNA): TGTGCCAGCAGTCCCACCCGGTCTGGAAACACCATATATTTT.

This clone was counted once. The V gene is TRBV9, the J gene TRBJ1-1; D may be TRBD1 (5 bases). With 0 bases removed from V and 7 bases from J, the gap between germline ends came to 13 bases. Looked up from germline, CDR1 is SGDLS and CDR2 is YYNGEE. CDR3 length: 14 residues. The CDR3 DNA reads as TGTGCCAGCAGCGTAGGGGGGGGTCAGGGTGAAGCTTTCTTT. Protein product: CASSVGGGQGEAFF. Full variable domain (missing parts from reference TRBV9 and TRBJ1-1): DSGVTQTPKHLITATGQRVTLRCSPRSGDLSVYWYQQSLDQGLQFLIQYYNGEERAKGNILERFSAQQFPDLHSELNLSSLELGDSALYFCASSVGGGQGEAFFGQGTRLTVV.

This sequence joins TRBV2 and TRBJ2-5, with 8 positions matching TRBD1. This CDR3 contains 15 residues. Germline V gene lookup returns CDR1 SNHLY and CDR2 FYNNEI. Trimming cost V 5 bases and J 0 bases; bases outside gene matches: 5. As DNA, the CDR3 is TGTGCCAGCAGTAGGGACAGGAGGTACCAAGAGACCCAGTACTTC. It is translated as CASSRDRRYQETQYF.

The rearrangement joins TRBV7-3 to TRBJ2-1; weak D call: TRBD2 (5 bases). CDR3 length equals 13 residues. Deletions cut 1 base from V and 9 bases from J, with 10 bases between. Germline V gene lookup returns CDR1 SGHTA and CDR2 FQGTGA. The DNA for the CDR3 is TGTGCCAGCAGCTTAATGTTGGAGGCTGAGCAGTTCTTC. Translated: CASSLMLEAEQFF. The full variable domain, with the rest looked up from reference TRBV7-3 and TRBJ2-1, is GAGVSQTPSNKVTEKGKYVELRCDPISGHTALYWYRQSLGQGPEFLIYFQGTGAADDSGLPNDRFFAVRPEGSVSTLKIQRTERGDSAVYLCASSLMLEAEQFFGPGTRLTVL.

The V gene is TRBV2, the J gene TRBJ2-5; D is unclear. Between the trimmed V and J ends, which lost 2 bases and 1 base, there was a span of 8 bases. The CDR3 spans 14 residues. Germline V gene lookup returns CDR1 SNHLY and CDR2 FYNNEI. The chain's CDR3 is CASSERRSQETQYF. The CDR3 region has the DNA TGTGCCAGCAGTGAACGCAGATCCCAAGAGACCCAGTACTTC.

The chain joins TRBV20-1 to TRBJ2-1; unclear D gene. CDR1 DFQATT and CDR2 SNEGSKA come from the germline V gene (reference sequence). The V and J ends lost 3 bases and 6 bases respectively, with 6 bases between them. The CDR3 is 11 amino acids. CDR3 loop: CSASLSNEQFF. DNA for the CDR3: TGCAGTGCTAGCCTTAGCAATGAGCAGTTCTTC.

The chain carries TRBV9 and TRBJ2-2; TRBD1 matches 9 bases. Germline CDR1 is SGDLS and CDR2 is YYNGEE. The CDR3 is 14 residues long. The ends lost 7 bases at V and 1 base at J; junction bases unmatched: 2. As DNA, the CDR3 is TGTGCCAGCTCGGGACAGGGGAACACCGGGGAGCTGTTTTTT. As protein: CASSGQGNTGELFF.

This clone was found a few times. The genes are TRBV7-3 and TRBJ1-1; unclear D gene. Trimming took 5 bases from V and 5 from J, leaving 15 bases between them. This CDR3 region has 14 residues. Germline V gene data show CDR1 as SGHTA and CDR2 as FQGTGA. The CDR3 region has the DNA TGTGCCAGCAGCCTAGGATCAGATAGAACTGAAGCTTTCTTT. Translated, it gives CASSLGSDRTEAFF.

The rearrangement uses TRBV7-9 and TRBJ1-1; 8 bases are shared with TRBD1. The V gene's germline CDR1 is SEHNR and CDR2 FQNEAQ (reference sequence). With 7 bases clipped from V and 12 bases from J, the junction kept 7 bases outside the gene matches. This CDR3 comprises 11 residues. The DNA for the CDR3 is TGTGCCAGCACCTCAGGGGGCCCCACTTTCTTT. Protein product: CASTSGGPTFF.

In regard to this clone: One end of the junction varies from germline; a read error may be responsible. V gene TRBV7-7 combines with J gene TRBJ2-5, with D possibly TRBD1 on 6 matching bases. This CDR3 contains 15 residues. Germline CDR1 is SSHAT and CDR2 is FNYEAQ (reference sequence). CDR3 sequence reads: CASSPGQVRQETQYF. As DNA, the CDR3 is TGTGCTAGCAGCCCGGGACAAGTGCGCCAAGAGACCCAGTACTTC.

This clone showed up just once. The DNA of the CDR3 is TGCGCCAGCAGGGCCGGGACACAAGAGACCCAGTACTTC. As protein: CASRAGTQETQYF. The V and J genes are TRBV10-2 and TRBJ2-5; TRBD1 might be the D (6 bases). Germline-derived CDR1 and CDR2 are WSHSY and SAAADI. There are 13 residues in the CDR3. Trimming removed 6 bases from V and 2 bases from J, with 10 bases in between.

This rearrangement joins TRBV5-6 to TRBJ2-4, with 7 positions matching TRBD2. Germline CDR1 is SGHDT and CDR2 is YYEEEE. The CDR3 spans 15 residues. The junction had 2 bases not matched to a gene; V was cut back by 2 bases and J by 0 bases. Here the CDR3 reads CASSFAGVAKNIQYF. CDR3 DNA: TGTGCCAGCAGCTTTGCGGGGGTAGCCAAAAACATTCAGTACTTC.

The chain uses TRBV7-9 and TRBJ2-5; D perhaps matches TRBD1 (6 bases). The CDR3 runs to 13 residues. Germline V gene data show CDR1 as SEHNR and CDR2 as FQNEAQ (reference sequence). Trimming removed 10 bases at V and 2 bases at J, with 14 bases between. The CDR3: CAIPGVGQETQYF. CDR3 nucleotides: TGTGCCATACCAGGGGTGGGGCAAGAGACCCAGTACTTC.

The V gene is TRBV5-1, the J gene TRBJ2-7, with 8 positions matching TRBD2. The CDR3 spans 15 residues. Germline CDR1 reads SGHRS; CDR2 reads YFSETQ. J was trimmed by 3 bases and V by 2 bases; bases with no gene match: 7. CDR3 DNA: TGCGCCAGCAGCTTTTTCGTTAGCGGGGACTACGAGCAGTACTTC. It codes for CASSFFVSGDYEQYF.

There are a few counts of this clone. The chain carries TRBV27 and TRBJ2-7; 8 nucleotides align to TRBD1. The CDR3 is 15 residues long. Germline CDR1 reads MNHEY; CDR2 reads SMNVEV (reference sequence). With V trimmed by 2 bases and J by 0 bases, 3 bases remained unmatched. This CDR3 reads CASSLTGGPSYEQYF. The CDR3 DNA is TGTGCCAGCAGTTTAACAGGGGGGCCCTCCTACGAGCAGTACTTC.

CDR3 sequence: CAWHLRVMNTEAFF. DNA for the CDR3: TGTGCCTGGCACCTCAGGGTTATGAACACTGAAGCTTTCTTT. The chain has TRBV30 and TRBJ1-1, with D possibly TRBD1 on 5 matching bases. Trimming removed 5 bases at V and 0 bases at J, with 13 bases between. Germline CDR1 is GTSNPN and CDR2 is SVGIG (reference sequence). The CDR3 is made up of 14 amino acids.